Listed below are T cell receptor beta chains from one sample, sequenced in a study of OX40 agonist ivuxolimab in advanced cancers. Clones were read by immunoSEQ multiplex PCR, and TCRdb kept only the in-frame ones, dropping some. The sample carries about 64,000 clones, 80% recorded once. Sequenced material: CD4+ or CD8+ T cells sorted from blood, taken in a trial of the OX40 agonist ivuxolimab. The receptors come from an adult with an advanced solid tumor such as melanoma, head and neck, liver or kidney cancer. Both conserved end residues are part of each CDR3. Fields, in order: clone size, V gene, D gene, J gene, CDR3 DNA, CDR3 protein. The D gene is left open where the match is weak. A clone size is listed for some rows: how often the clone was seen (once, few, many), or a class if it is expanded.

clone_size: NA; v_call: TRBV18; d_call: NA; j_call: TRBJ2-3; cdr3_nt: TGTGCCAGCTCACCACAAGGCCAGCCCACAGATACGCAGTATTTT; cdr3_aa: CASSPQGQPTDTQYF
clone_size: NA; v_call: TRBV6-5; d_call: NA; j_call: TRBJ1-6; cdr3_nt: TGTGCCAGCAAAACAGGGCTCACCCTCCACTTT; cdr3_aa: CASKTGLTLHF
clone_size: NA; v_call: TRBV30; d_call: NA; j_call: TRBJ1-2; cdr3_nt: TGTGCCTGGGCGGAAGCTAACTATGGCTACACCTTC; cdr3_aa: CAWAEANYGYTF
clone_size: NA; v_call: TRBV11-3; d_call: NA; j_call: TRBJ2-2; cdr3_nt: TGTGCCAGCAGCCCCCGGGCGCAGGGGGGCACCGGGGAGCTGTTTTTT; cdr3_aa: CASSPRAQGGTGELFF
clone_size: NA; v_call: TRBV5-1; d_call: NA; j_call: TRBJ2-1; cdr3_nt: TGCGCCAGCAGCAATACCCTAGGAAGCTCCTACAATGAGCAGTTCTTC; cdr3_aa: CASSNTLGSSYNEQFF
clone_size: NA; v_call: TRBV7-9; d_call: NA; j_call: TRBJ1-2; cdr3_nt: TGTGCCAGCAGCCTACTTTTAGGAAAGACCTATGGCTACACCTTC; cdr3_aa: CASSLLLGKTYGYTF
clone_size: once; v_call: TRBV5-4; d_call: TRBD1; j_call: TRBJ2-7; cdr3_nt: TGTGCCAGCAGCTTCACAGGGGGTAGGTACGAGCAGTACTTC; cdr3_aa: CASSFTGGRYEQYF
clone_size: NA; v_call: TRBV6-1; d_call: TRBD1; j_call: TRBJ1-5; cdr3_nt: TGTGCCGCTGGGACAGGGGGGAATAGCAATCAGCCCCAGCATTTT; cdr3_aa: CAAGTGGNSNQPQHF
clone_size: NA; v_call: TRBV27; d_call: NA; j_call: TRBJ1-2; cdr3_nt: TGTGCCAGCAGTTTGAGGGGCCGAGATGGCTACACCTTC; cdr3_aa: CASSLRGRDGYTF
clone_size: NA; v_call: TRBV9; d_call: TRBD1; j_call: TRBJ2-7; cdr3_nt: TGTGCCAGCAGGATAAAGGACAGGGGGTACGAGCAGTACTTC; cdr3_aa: CASRIKDRGYEQYF
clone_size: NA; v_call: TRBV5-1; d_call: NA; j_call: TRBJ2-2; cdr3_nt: TGCGCCAGCAGCTCCCCAGGGGGGTACAACTCCGGGGAGCTGTTTTTT; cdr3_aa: CASSSPGGYNSGELFF
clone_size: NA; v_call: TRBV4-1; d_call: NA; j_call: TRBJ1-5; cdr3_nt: TGCGCCAGCAGCCAAGATCAGGATTCCCCGCATCAGCCCCAGCATTTT; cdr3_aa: CASSQDQDSPHQPQHF
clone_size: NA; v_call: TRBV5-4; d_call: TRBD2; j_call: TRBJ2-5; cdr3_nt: TGTGCCAGCAGCTGGACTAGCCGACAAGAGACCCAGTACTTC; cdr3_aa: CASSWTSRQETQYF
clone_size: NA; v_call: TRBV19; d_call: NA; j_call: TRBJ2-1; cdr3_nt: TGTGCCAGTAGTAAATGGGGAAGCGGTAGCTCCTACAATGAGCAGTTCTTC; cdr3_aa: CASSKWGSGSSYNEQFF
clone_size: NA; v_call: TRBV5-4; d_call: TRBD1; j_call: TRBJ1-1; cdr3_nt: TGTGCCAGCAGTTCGGGACAGATGAACACTGAAGCTTTCTTT; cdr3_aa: CASSSGQMNTEAFF
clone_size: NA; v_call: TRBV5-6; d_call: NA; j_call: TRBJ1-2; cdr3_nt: TGTGCCAGCAGATATAATCAGGGGCGCAACTATGGCTACACCTTC; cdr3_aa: CASRYNQGRNYGYTF
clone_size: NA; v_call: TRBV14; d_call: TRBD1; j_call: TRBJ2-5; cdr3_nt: TGTGCCAGCAGCCAAGGGACAGGGGAGACCCAGTACTTC; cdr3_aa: CASSQGTGETQYF
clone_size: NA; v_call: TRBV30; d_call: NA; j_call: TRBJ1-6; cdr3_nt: TGTGCCTGGAGTGTAGGGGGACATTATAATTCACCCCTCCACTTT; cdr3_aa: CAWSVGGHYNSPLHF
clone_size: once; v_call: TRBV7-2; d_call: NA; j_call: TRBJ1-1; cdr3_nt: TGTGCCAGCAGCTTAGCTGGGGGGGCTACTGAAGCTTTCTTT; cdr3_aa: CASSLAGGATEAFF
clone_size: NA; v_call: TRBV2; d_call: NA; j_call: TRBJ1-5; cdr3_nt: TGTGCCAGCAGGTGGGGCCTTAATAGCAATCAGCCCCAGCATTTT; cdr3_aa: CASRWGLNSNQPQHF
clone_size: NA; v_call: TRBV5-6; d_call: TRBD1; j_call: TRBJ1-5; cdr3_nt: TGTGCCAGCAGCCTGCAACAGGGGACCCAGCATTTT; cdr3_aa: CASSLQQGTQHF
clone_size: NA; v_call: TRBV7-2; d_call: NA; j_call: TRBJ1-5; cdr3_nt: TGTGCCAGCAGATCCAGGGAGGGAGGACATCAGCCCCAGCATTTT; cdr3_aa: CASRSREGGHQPQHF
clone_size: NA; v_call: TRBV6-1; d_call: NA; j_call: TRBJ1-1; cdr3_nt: TGTGCCAGCAGTGAAGGCCCAGGGCTGTTCGCTGAAGCTTTCTTT; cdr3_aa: CASSEGPGLFAEAFF
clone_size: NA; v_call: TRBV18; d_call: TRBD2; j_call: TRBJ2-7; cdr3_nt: TGTGCCAGCTCGGGAGGGTACGAGCAGTACTTC; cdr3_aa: CASSGGYEQYF
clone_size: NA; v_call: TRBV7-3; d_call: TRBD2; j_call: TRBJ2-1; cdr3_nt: TGTGCCAGCAGCTTAAGTGTCACTAGCGGGGGGAGCTCCTACAATGAGCAGTTCTTC; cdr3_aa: CASSLSVTSGGSSYNEQFF
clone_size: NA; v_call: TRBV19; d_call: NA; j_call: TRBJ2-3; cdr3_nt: TGTGCCAGTATGCTTAGGGCTAGCACAGATACGCAGTATTTT; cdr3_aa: CASMLRASTDTQYF
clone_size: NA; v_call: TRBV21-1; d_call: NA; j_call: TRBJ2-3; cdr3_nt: TGTGCCAGCAGCAAAGAGAAAGCGGGGGGCACAGATACGCAGTATTTT; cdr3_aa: CASSKEKAGGTDTQYF
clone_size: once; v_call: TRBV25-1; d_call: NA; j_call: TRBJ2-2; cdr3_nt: TGTGCCAGCAGTGAATATGTAAGGGGCAGCACCGGGGAGCTGTTTTTT; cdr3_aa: CASSEYVRGSTGELFF
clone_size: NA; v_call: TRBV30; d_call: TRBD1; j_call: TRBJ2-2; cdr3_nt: TGTGCCTTGGACAGGGGGGGCGGGGAGCTGTTTTTT; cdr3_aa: CALDRGGGELFF
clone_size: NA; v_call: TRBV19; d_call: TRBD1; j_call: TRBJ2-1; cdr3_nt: TGTGCCAGTAGCCTTGACAGGGACGGGGCCTACAATGAGCAGTTCTTC; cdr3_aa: CASSLDRDGAYNEQFF
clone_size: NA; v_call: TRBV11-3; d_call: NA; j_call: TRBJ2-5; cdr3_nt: TGTGCCAGCAGCTTAGGGCGAGCGGAGACCCAGTACTTC; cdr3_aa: CASSLGRAETQYF
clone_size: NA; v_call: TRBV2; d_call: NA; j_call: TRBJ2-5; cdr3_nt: TGTGCCAGCAGTGAAGAGGGGGGGGCGCGAGAGACCCAGTACTTC; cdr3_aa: CASSEEGGARETQYF
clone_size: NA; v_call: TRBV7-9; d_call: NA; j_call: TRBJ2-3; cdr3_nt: TGTGCCAGCAGCTCCCCCGGGGCGCTTTTGGATACGCAGTATTTT; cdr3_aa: CASSSPGALLDTQYF
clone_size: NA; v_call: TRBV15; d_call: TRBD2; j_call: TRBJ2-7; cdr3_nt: TGTGCCACCAGCAGGAAAGGGGCGGGGGGGATCTCCTACGAGCAGTACTTC; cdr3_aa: CATSRKGAGGISYEQYF
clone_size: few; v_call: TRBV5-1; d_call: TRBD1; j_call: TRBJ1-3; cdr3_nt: TGCGCCAGCAGCCCGAGGGGGCTATCTGGAAACACCATATATTTT; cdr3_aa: CASSPRGLSGNTIYF
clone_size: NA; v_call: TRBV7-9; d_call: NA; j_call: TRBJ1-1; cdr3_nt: TGTGCCAGCACCCGACCGGGGACACCGGGAGCTTTCTTT; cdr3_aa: CASTRPGTPGAFF
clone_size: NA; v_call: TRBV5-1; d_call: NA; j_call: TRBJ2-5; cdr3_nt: TGCGCCAGCAGCCTGGACACCCAAGAGACCCAGTACTTC; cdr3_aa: CASSLDTQETQYF
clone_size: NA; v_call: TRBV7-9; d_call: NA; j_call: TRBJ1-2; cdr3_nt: TGTGCCAGCAGCTTAGCGGCCCTGTCGAGTGGCTACACCTTC; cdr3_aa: CASSLAALSSGYTF
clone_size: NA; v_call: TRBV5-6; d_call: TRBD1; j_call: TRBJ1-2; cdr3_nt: TGTGCCAGCAGCTGGACAGGGGGCATAAGCTATGGCTACACCTTC; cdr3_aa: CASSWTGGISYGYTF
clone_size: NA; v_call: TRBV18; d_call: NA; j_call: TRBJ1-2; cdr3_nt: TGTGCCAGCTCACCAATCCAGGAGACAGTCACCTTC; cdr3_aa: CASSPIQETVTF
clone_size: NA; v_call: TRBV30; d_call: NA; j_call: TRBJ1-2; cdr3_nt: TGTGCCTGGAGTGTCGAAGGGAGGCTTGGCTACACCTTC; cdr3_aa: CAWSVEGRLGYTF
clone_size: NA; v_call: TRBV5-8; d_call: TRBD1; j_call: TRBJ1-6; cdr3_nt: TGTGCCAGCAGGTCCCGACAGGGGGCGAGTTCACCCCTCCACTTT; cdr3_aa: CASRSRQGASSPLHF
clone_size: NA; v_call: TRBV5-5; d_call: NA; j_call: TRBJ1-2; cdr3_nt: TGTGCCAGCAGTTCGGGATCCGGCAACTATGGCTACACCTTC; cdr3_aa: CASSSGSGNYGYTF
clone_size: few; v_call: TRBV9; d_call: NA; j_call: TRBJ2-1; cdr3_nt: TGTGCCAGCAGCCCCGACCCTAGAGGCCCGGACAATGAGCAGTTCTTC; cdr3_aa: CASSPDPRGPDNEQFF
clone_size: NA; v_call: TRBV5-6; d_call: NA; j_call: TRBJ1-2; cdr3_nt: TGTGCCAGCAGCCCCATCCAGGGGTCGTACACCTTC; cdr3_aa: CASSPIQGSYTF
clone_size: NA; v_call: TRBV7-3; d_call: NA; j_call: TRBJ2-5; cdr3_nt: TGTGCCAGCAGCTTTGGCCCCGGGGAGACCCAGTACTTC; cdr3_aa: CASSFGPGETQYF
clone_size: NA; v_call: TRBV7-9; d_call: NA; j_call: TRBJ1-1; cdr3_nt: TGTGCCAGCAGCTTGGAGACAGGGAACACTGAAGCTTTCTTT; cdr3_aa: CASSLETGNTEAFF
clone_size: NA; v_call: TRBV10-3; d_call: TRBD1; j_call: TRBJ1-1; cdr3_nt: TGTGCCATCAGTGATCCGGACAGGGAAGCTTTCTTT; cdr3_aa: CAISDPDREAFF
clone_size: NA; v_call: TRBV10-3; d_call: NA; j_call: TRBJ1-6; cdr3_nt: TGTGCCATCGGGCAGGGAGAAGCCATTTCACCCCTCCACTTT; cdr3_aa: CAIGQGEAISPLHF
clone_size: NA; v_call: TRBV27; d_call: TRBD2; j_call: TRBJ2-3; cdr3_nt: TGTGCCAGCAAAAGCGGGGGGCGCACAGATACGCAGTATTTT; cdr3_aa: CASKSGGRTDTQYF
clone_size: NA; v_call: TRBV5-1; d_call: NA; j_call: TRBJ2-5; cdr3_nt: TGCGCCAGCAGCTTGGCCACGAGTTTGCGGGCCCTGTACCAAGAGACCCAGTACTTC; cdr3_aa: CASSLATSLRALYQETQYF
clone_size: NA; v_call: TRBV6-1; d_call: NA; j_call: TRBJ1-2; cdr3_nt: TGTGCCGGCGGACAGTATGGCTACACCTTC; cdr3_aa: CAGGQYGYTF